Each of the 5 T cell receptor beta chains below was sequenced from the same sample in a study of blood T cell repertoires in COVID-19. Method: immunoSEQ multiplex PCR; TCRdb's copy keeps in-frame clones and lacks some. This sample has about 200,000 clones; more than 80% occur once, and the top ten carry around 8%. Sequences were obtained from PBMCs or T cells enriched from blood (not recorded which). The receptor set was obtained from a woman aged 18-30 years who had recovered from COVID-19.

The CDR3 protein is CASSLGHRVSGNNEQFF. DNA of the CDR3: TGCGCCAGCAGCTTGGGACATCGGGTATCAGGGAACAATGAGCAGTTCTTC. The gene calls are TRBV5-1 and TRBJ2-1, with TRBD1 as a possible D gene (5 bases). V lost 0 bases and J 5 bases, leaving 18 bases between the germline ends. CDR1 is SGHRS, CDR2 YFSETQ, per germline. The CDR3 totals 17 residues.

This chain joins TRBV3-1 (or the pseudogene TRBV3-2) and TRBJ1-1; tentative D call: TRBD1 (5 bases). The germline V gene has CDR1 LGHDT and CDR2 YNNKEL (reference sequence). This CDR3 contains 18 residues. V was trimmed by 0 bases and J by 3 bases, leaving 20 bases between them. The CDR3 bases are TGTGCCAGCAGCCAAGATGCTGTGGGGTCAGGGTTGGACACTGAAGCTTTCTTT. Its protein product is CASSQDAVGSGLDTEAFF.

J is TRBJ2-7 and V is TRBV19; 11 nucleotides align to TRBD2. Trimming cost V 4 bases and J 2 bases; bases outside gene matches: 4. The CDR3 loop spans 15 amino acids. The germline gives CDR1 LNHDA, CDR2 SQIVND (reference sequence). The CDR3 coding sequence is TGTGCCAGTAGTAAATATAGCGGGGGGGCCTACGAGCAGTACTTC. This gives the protein CASSKYSGGAYEQYF.

This clone was seen only once. The rearrangement joins TRBV6-1 to TRBJ1-5; TRBD1 is a possible D gene (6 bases). V lost 1 base and J 6 bases, leaving 16 bases between the germline ends. CDR3 length equals 16 residues. Germline lookup yields CDR1 MNHNS and CDR2 SASEGT. The CDR3 protein is CASSEGGGPFGQPQHF. DNA for the CDR3: TGTGCCAGCAGTGAAGGGGGGGGCCCCTTTGGTCAGCCCCAGCATTTT.

The chain recombines TRBV28 with TRBJ1-2, with a tentative D call TRBD1 (5 bases). V shed 4 bases and J shed 6 bases, with 18 bases lying between them. Germline V gene sequence: CDR1 MDHEN, CDR2 SYDVKM. The CDR3 consists of 15 residues. The CDR3 is CASSSPATGGDGYTF. CDR3 bases: TGTGCCAGCAGTTCCCCCGCGACGGGGGGGGATGGCTACACCTTC.